This T cell receptor (beta chain) is drawn from a study of T cells after yellow fever vaccination. Overall study: In the case of low-cell-number fractions, SMART-Seq v4 Ultra Low Input was used for preparation. General observations from the study: Post-booster samples contained most primary-vaccination clones (around 95% CD4, almost 90% CD8).

By 5'RACE template switching, TCR cDNA was produced, with a universal primer site and UMIs added in the process. TCRdb reprocessed the 5' RACE reads with MiXCR, giving one entry per CDR3 protein. This table holds 240,000 or so distinct CDR3 sequences, about 7% found once. Trimming took off 5 bases at V and 8 bases at J, with 7 bases between the two ends. The germline CDR1 and CDR2 sequences are SEHNR and FQNEAQ (reference sequence). The CDR3 sequence is 11 residues long. This clonotype was seen ten or more times. Its antigen remains unidentified. The TCR sequence derives from a man aged 25-45 years who received the YFV17D yellow fever vaccine. The sequencing used CD4+ T cells sorted from PBMCs, collected 15 days after the yellow fever booster vaccination. This sequence joins TRBV7-9 and TRBJ2-1; D not resolved. CDR3 residues: CASSQGHEQFF. DNA of the CDR3: TGTGCCAGCAGCCAAGGGCATGAGCAGTTCTTC.